These T cell receptor beta chains were read from a single sample in a study of cytomegalovirus exposure and HLA in healthy donors. Some clones are missing from TCRdb's copy, which holds only in-frame ones; the method was immunoSEQ multiplex PCR. In the table there are 90,000 to 150,000 clones, about 73% of which are singletons. Input material: PBMCs. Receptor source: a woman in her thirties in good health and CMV-seropositive. Both conserved end residues are part of each CDR3. D genes are given only for firm matches. Expanded clones get a size class; other rows say once, few or many, or leave the size out.

cdr3_nt: TGTGCCAGCAGACCCACAGGGTCGCACGCTGAAGCTTTCTTT
cdr3_aa: CASRPTGSHAEAFF
v_call: TRBV7-9
d_call: .
clone_size: .
j_call: TRBJ1-1

cdr3_nt: TGTGCCAGCGTAGCGGGGGGGGGAGAGGGTCAGACCCAGTACTTC
cdr3_aa: CASVAGGGEGQTQYF
v_call: TRBV28
d_call: TRBD2
clone_size: .
j_call: TRBJ2-5

cdr3_nt: TGTGCCAGCAGTATGTCGACTAGCGGGGCCAAATACGAGCAGTACTTC
cdr3_aa: CASSMSTSGAKYEQYF
v_call: TRBV27
d_call: TRBD2
clone_size: .
j_call: TRBJ2-7

cdr3_nt: TGTGCCAGCAGCCCAAGGTCCGGGATCCAAAACACCATATATTTT
cdr3_aa: CASSPRSGIQNTIYF
v_call: TRBV5-8
d_call: .
clone_size: .
j_call: TRBJ1-3

cdr3_nt: TGTGCCAGCAGTGCCGGGGGGAGCTCCTACAATGAGCAGTTCTTC
cdr3_aa: CASSAGGSSYNEQFF
v_call: TRBV6-1
d_call: TRBD2
clone_size: .
j_call: TRBJ2-1

cdr3_nt: TGTGCCAGCAGCCTCCGGGACAGGTTTGAGGACTATGGCTACACCTTC
cdr3_aa: CASSLRDRFEDYGYTF
v_call: TRBV4-2
d_call: TRBD1
clone_size: once
j_call: TRBJ1-2

cdr3_nt: TGTGCCAGCTACTCGACAGGGGACGGCACCGGGGAGCTGTTTTTT
cdr3_aa: CASYSTGDGTGELFF
v_call: TRBV10-3
d_call: TRBD1
clone_size: .
j_call: TRBJ2-2

cdr3_nt: TGTGCCACCAGTCAGACGGACATCCAGGTGGGTGAGCAGTACTTC
cdr3_aa: CATSQTDIQVGEQYF
v_call: TRBV14
d_call: .
clone_size: .
j_call: TRBJ2-7

cdr3_nt: TGTGCCAGCAGTACAGGACAGGTGTTGTCCTACGAGCAGTACTTC
cdr3_aa: CASSTGQVLSYEQYF
v_call: TRBV13
d_call: TRBD1
clone_size: .
j_call: TRBJ2-7

cdr3_nt: TGTGCCAGCAGCCCGACGGGGGGGCCGTACAATGAGCAGTTCTTC
cdr3_aa: CASSPTGGPYNEQFF
v_call: TRBV7-2
d_call: TRBD2
clone_size: .
j_call: TRBJ2-1